The 8 T cell receptor beta chains below all came from one sample that was sequenced in a study of cytomegalovirus exposure and HLA in healthy donors. The PCR used 60 Vbeta and 13 Jbeta primers. Profiling relied on immunoSEQ multiplex PCR, and the TCRdb table lists in-frame clones only, not all of them. In the table there are around 150,000 clones, 68% of which are singletons. Sequenced input: PBMCs. The receptors were gathered from a woman in her 40s in good health and CMV-seropositive.

The chain uses TRBV28 and TRBJ1-3, with a tentative D call TRBD1 (6 bases). Trimming left V 6 bases short and J 0 bases short, with 15 bases between. Per the germline V gene, CDR1 is MDHEN and CDR2 is SYDVKM. This CDR3 contains 16 residues. The CDR3 nucleotides read TGTGCCAGCAGCTCCTACCGGACAGCCTCTGGAAACACCATATATTTT. This codes for CASSSYRTASGNTIYF.

V and J are TRBV19 and TRBJ2-3, with D tentatively TRBD1 (5 bases). In germline, CDR1 is LNHDA, CDR2 SQIVND (reference sequence). This CDR3 region has 13 residues. V dropped 5 bases and J dropped 3 bases, with 9 bases sitting between them. CDR3 nucleotide sequence: TGTGCCAGTAGTTGGCAGGGAACAGATACGCAGTATTTT. This translates into CASSWQGTDTQYF.

The chain carries TRBV6-5 and TRBJ2-5, with TRBD2 identical over 11 bases. Germline CDR1 is MNHEY and CDR2 is SVGAGI. The CDR3 spans 14 residues. V lost 5 bases and J lost 4; bases outside the gene matches: 3. CDR3 in DNA: TGTGCCAGCAGTGATAGCGGGAGGGGAGAGACCCAGTACTTC. Amino acids: CASSDSGRGETQYF.

This clone was counted a few times. V is TRBV2 and J is TRBJ2-1; TRBD2 is a possible D gene (5 bases). Germline V gene data show CDR1 as SNHLY and CDR2 as FYNNEI. The CDR3 has 13 amino acids. Trimming left V 4 bases short and J 10 bases short, with 14 bases between. The CDR3 protein is CASSGHWRAEQFF. CDR3 DNA sequence: TGTGCCAGCAGTGGCCATTGGCGGGCCGAGCAGTTCTTC.

This sequence joins TRBV7-2 and TRBJ2-2; 8 positions agree with TRBD2. The V segment lost 2 bases and the J segment 4 bases; nucleotides outside the gene matches: 9. Per the germline V gene, CDR1 is SGHTA and CDR2 is FQGNSA. This CDR3 has 17 amino acids. CDR3 region: CASSLNFELAVTGELFF. The CDR3 DNA sequence: TGTGCCAGCAGCTTAAATTTCGAACTAGCGGTCACCGGGGAGCTGTTTTTT. The whole variable domain, remainder taken from reference TRBV7-2 and TRBJ2-2, is GAGVSQSPSNKVTEKGKDVELRCDPISGHTALYWYRQSLGQGLEFLIYFQGNSAPDKSGLPSDRFSAERTGGSVSTLTIQRTQQEDSAVYLCASSLNFELAVTGELFFGEGSRLTVL.

The gene calls are TRBV29-1 and TRBJ2-5; 8 bases are shared with TRBD1. CDR1 is SQVTM and CDR2 is ANQGSEA in the germline V gene. The J segment lost 11 bases and the V segment lost 1 base, leaving 15 bases of the junction unmatched. This CDR3 is built from 15 residues. DNA for the CDR3: TGCAGCGTTGAAGGGGGGGACAGGTCTCCCTTTGGGCAGTACTTC. Its protein is CSVEGGDRSPFGQYF.

Comment on this clone: Germline is not matched at one junction end, which may reflect a read error. This sample includes further DNA sequences coding for the same CDR3. The chain joins TRBV27 to TRBJ2-3; 10 bases are a match to TRBD2. The CDR3 length is 16 residues. Germline lookup yields CDR1 MNHEY and CDR2 SMNVEV (reference sequence). For the CDR3, the DNA is TGCGCCAGCAGTCTCTTAGCTAGCGGGAGATCAGATACGCAGTATTTT. It encodes CASSLLASGRSDTQYF.

J is TRBJ1-1 and V is TRBV29-1; 8 bases are shared with TRBD1. Germline V CDR1 and CDR2: SQVTM, ANQGSEA. Losses at the gene ends were 0 bases for V and 8 bases for J; bases not matched to a gene: 8. This CDR3 spans 14 amino acids. The CDR3 loop is CSVEEAGQGEEAFF. CDR3 sequence (DNA): TGCAGCGTTGAAGAGGCCGGACAGGGAGAAGAAGCTTTCTTT. The full variable domain, rest sourced from reference TRBV29-1 and TRBJ1-1, is SAVISQKPSRDICQRGTSLTIQCQVDSQVTMMFWYRQQPGQSLTLIATANQGSEATYESGFVIDKFPISRPNLTFSTLTVSNMSPEDSSIYLCSVEEAGQGEEAFFGQGTRLTVV.